This T cell receptor beta chain was obtained from a study of cytomegalovirus exposure and HLA in healthy donors. Study overall: From 150 million to 200 million T cells, an earlier analysis saw approximately 120 million unique TCR beta sequences. Early released data had 65 million to 100 million unique TCRs, all coming from HLA-typed donors. Study observations and caveats: It was taken for granted in presence/absence analyses that sequencing depth across donors was roughly uniform. Versus the approximately 700-donor mean, an Asian-associated ancestry cluster reportedly showed fewer N-insertions in a later analysis.

Researchers ran the PCR with 60 Vbeta and 13 Jbeta primers. Clones were read by immunoSEQ multiplex PCR, and TCRdb kept only the in-frame ones, dropping some. Of 150,000 to 180,000 clones listed, 75% to 85% are singletons. For this clone: Its antigen remains unidentified.

This CDR3 region has 16 residues. Germline assignment: CDR1 SGHRS and CDR2 YFSETQ. With V trimmed by 4 bases and J by 4 bases, 10 bases remained unmatched. This chain connects TRBV5-1 to TRBJ2-1; TRBD2 aligns across 8 bases. This receptor was taken from a young man in good health and CMV-seropositive. The sequencing sample was made of PBMCs. CDR3 sequence: CASSLAGVAGYNEQFF. The CDR3 DNA reads as TGCGCCAGCAGCCTGGCCGGGGTAGCGGGATACAATGAGCAGTTCTTC.